This T cell receptor (beta chain) was recovered during a study of blood T cells in healthy people across ages. Study-wide findings and caveats: When one million T cells were used, diversity estimates were thought to be underestimates. Possibly, changes in expanded clonotypes were confounded because donor CMV status was unknown. Long-lived donors carried more naive CD4+ cells and greater diversity than aged donors.

Only a few counts were recorded for this clonotype. Its antigen remains unknown. Germline CDR1 LNHDA, CDR2 SQIVND (reference sequence). The V end lost 1 base, the J end lost 9 bases, and 21 bases lay between the germline ends. CDR3 size: 16 residues. Alongside a J-beta primer mix, a sample-barcoded 5' primer served in a second PCR lasting about 7 to 12 cycles. TCRdb used MiXCR to reprocess the 5' RACE reads, holding one entry per CDR3 protein. The profile shows approximately 600,000 distinct CDR3 sequences, under 65% of them singletons. The clonotype was recovered from a man aged 60 to 75 in good health. V usage is TRBV19 and J usage is TRBJ1-2, with D unresolved. Sample: blood. CDR3 sequence reads: CASSIASGRSLMRYTF. In DNA form, the CDR3 reads TGTGCCAGTAGTATAGCGTCCGGCAGGTCCCTTATGCGCTACACCTTC.